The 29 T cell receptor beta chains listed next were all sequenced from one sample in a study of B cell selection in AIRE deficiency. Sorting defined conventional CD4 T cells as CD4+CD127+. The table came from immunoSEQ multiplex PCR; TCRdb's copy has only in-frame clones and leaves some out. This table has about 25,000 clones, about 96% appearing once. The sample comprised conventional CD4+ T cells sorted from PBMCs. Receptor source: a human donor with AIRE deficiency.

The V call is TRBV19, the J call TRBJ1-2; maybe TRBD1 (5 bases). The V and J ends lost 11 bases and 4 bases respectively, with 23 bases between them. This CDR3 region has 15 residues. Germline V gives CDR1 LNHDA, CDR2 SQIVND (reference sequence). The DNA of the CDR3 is TGTGCCGGCTCCTCGACAGCCCAAAAGGGCTATGGCTACACCTTC. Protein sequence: CAGSSTAQKGYGYTF. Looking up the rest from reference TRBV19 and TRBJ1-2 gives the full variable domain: DGGITQSPKYLFRKEGQNVTLSCEQNLNHDAMYWYRQDPGQGLRLIYYSQIVNDFQKGDIAEGYSVSREKKESFPLTVTSAQKNPTAFYLCAGSSTAQKGYGYTFGSGTRLTVV.

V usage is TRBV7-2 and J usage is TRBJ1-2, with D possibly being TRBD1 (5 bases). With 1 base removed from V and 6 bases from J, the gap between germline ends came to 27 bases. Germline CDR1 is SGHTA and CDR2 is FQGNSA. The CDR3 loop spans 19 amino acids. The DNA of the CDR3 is TGTGCCAGCAGCTTAGACAGCGGGACCGTTTATCGGGTTTTAGATGGCTACACCTTC. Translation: CASSLDSGTVYRVLDGYTF.

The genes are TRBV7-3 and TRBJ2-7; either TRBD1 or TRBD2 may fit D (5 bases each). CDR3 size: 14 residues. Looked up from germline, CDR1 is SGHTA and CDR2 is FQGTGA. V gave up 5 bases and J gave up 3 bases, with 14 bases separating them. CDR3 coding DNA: TGTGCCAGCAGCCCCCGGGGCTCTTACTACGAGCAGTACTTC. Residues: CASSPRGSYYEQYF.

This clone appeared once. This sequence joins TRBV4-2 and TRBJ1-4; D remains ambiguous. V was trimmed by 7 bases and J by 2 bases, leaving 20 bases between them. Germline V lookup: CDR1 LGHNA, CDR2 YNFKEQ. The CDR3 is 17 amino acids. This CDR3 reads CASTTSTVGQTNEKLFF. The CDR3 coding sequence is TGTGCCAGCACCACCTCCACGGTTGGGCAGACTAATGAAAAACTGTTTTTT.

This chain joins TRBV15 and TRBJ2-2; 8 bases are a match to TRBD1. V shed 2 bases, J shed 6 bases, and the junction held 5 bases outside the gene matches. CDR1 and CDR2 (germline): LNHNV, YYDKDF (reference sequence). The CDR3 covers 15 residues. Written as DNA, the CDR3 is TGTGCCACCAGCAGACCTCAGGGGGCCGCCGGGGAGCTGTTTTTT. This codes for CATSRPQGAAGELFF.

CDR3 sequence: CASSSRQGPNTEAFF. The CDR3 nucleotides are TGTGCCAGCAGTTCACGACAGGGCCCGAACACTGAAGCTTTCTTT. V is TRBV6-6 and J is TRBJ1-1; 7 nucleotides match TRBD1. Germline V gives CDR1 MNHNY, CDR2 SVGAGI (reference sequence). The junction had 6 bases not matched to a gene; V was cut back by 4 bases and J by 1 base. This CDR3 region has 15 residues.

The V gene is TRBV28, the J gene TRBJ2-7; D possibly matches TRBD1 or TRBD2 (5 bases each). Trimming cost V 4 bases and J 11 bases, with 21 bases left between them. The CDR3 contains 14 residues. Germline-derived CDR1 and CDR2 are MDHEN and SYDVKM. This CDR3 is CASSYTGTSNLEYF. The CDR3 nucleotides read TGTGCCAGCAGTTATACCGGGACCTCCAATCTAGAGTACTTC.

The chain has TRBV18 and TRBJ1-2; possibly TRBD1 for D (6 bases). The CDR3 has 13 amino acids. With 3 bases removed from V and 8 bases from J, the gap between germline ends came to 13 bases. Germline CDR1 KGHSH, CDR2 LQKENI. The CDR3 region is CASSPVPGGGYTF. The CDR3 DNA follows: TGTGCCAGCTCACCCGTCCCCGGGGGCGGCTACACCTTC.

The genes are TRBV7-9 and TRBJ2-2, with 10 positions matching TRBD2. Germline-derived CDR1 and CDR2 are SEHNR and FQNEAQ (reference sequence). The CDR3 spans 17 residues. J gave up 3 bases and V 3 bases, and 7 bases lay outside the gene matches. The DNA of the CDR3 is TGTGCCAGCAGCTTGGGGCTAGCGGGAGAGTACACCGGGGAGCTGTTTTTT. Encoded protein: CASSLGLAGEYTGELFF.

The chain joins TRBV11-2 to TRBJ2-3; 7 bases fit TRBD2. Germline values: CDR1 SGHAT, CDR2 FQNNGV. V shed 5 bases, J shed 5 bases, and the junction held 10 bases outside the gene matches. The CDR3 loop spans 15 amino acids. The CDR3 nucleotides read TGTGCCAGCAGCCCAGGGTCGGGAGGAATAGATACGCAGTATTTT. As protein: CASSPGSGGIDTQYF. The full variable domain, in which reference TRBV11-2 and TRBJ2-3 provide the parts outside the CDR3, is EAGVAQSPRYKIIEKRQSVAFWCNPISGHATLYWYQQILGQGPKLLIQFQNNGVVDDSQLPKDRFSAERLKGVDSTLKIQPAKLEDSAVYLCASSPGSGGIDTQYFGPGTRLTVL.

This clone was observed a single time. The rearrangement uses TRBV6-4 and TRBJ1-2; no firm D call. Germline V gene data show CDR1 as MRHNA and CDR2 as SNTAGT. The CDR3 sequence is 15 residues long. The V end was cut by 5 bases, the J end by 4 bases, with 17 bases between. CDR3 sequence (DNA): TGTGCCAGCAGTATCACACACGGAAAGACCTATGGCTACACCTTC. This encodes CASSITHGKTYGYTF.

The CDR3 DNA reads as TGCGCCAGCAGCCAAGAGATTTTGCGATTGGGGACCGGGGAGCTGTTTTTT. This sequence encodes CASSQEILRLGTGELFF. This rearrangement joins TRBV4-3 to TRBJ2-2; D is unclear. This CDR3 contains 17 residues. Trimming took 0 bases from V and 5 from J, leaving 16 bases between them. Germline V gene lookup returns CDR1 LGHNA and CDR2 YSLEER.

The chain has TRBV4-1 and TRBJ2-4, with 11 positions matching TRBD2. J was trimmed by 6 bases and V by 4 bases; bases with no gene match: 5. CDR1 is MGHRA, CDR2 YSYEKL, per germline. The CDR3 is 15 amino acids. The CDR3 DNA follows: TGCGCCAGCAGCCTTAGCGGGAGGGGAGTAAACATTCAGTACTTC. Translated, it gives CASSLSGRGVNIQYF.

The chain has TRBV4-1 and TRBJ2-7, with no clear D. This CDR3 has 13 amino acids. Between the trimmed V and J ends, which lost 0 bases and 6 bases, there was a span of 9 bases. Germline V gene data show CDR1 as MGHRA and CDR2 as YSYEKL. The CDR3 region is CASSQDPWGEQYF. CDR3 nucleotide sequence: TGCGCCAGCAGCCAAGACCCCTGGGGCGAGCAGTACTTC.

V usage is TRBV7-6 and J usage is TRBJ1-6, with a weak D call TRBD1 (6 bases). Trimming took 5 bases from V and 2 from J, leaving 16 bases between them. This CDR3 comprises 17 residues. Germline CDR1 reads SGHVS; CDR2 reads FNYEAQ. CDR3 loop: CASSQKQGVTYNSPLHF. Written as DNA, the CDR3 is TGTGCCAGCAGCCAGAAACAGGGTGTCACCTATAATTCACCCCTCCACTTT.

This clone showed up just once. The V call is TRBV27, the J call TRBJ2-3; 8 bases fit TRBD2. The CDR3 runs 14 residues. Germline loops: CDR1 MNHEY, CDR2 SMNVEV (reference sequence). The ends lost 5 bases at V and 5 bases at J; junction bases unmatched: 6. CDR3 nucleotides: TGTGCCAGCAGTAAGCGGGAGCTGGGAGATACGCAGTATTTT. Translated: CASSKRELGDTQYF.

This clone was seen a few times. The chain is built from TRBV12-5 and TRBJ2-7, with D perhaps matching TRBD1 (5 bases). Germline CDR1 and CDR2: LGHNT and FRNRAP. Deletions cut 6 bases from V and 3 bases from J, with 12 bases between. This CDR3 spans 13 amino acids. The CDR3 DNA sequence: TGTGCTAGTGGGGCCAGGGATGGCTACGAGCAGTACTTC. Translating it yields CASGARDGYEQYF.

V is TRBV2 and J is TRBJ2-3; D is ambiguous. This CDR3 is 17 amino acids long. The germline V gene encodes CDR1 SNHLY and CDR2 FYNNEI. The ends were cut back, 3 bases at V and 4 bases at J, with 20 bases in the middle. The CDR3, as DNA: TGTGCCAGCAGTGACGTACTTCTCCGTGGGTCCCCAGATACGCAGTATTTT. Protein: CASSDVLLRGSPDTQYF.

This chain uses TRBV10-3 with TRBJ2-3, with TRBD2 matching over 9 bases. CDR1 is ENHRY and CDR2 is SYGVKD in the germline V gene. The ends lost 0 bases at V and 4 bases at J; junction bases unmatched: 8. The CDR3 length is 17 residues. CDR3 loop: CAISESFSSGKSDTQYF. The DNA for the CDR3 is TGTGCCATCAGTGAGTCGTTCTCTAGCGGGAAGTCAGATACGCAGTATTTT.

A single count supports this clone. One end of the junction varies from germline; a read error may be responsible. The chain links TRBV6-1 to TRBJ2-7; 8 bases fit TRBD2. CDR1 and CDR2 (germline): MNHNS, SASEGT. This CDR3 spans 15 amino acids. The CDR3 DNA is TGTGCCAGCAGCGAAGGGGGGACTAGAACATACGAGCAGTACTTC. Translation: CASSEGGTRTYEQYF.

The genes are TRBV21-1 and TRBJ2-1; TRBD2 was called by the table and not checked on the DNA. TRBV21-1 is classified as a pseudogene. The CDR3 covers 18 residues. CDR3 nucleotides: TGTGCCAGCAGCAAAGTTCCGGGACTAGCGGGAGGGTGCAATGAGCAGTTCTTC. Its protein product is CASSKVPGLAGGCNEQFF.

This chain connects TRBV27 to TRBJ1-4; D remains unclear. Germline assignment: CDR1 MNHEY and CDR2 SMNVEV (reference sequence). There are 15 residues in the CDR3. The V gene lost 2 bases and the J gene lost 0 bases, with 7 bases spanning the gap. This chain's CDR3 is CASSLSFATNEKLFF. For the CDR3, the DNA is TGTGCCAGCAGTTTAAGCTTTGCAACTAATGAAAAACTGTTTTTT.

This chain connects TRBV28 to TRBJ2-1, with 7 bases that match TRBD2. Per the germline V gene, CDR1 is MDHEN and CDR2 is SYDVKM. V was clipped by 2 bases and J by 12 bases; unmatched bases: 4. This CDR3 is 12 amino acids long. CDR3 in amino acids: CASSLAGEAQFF. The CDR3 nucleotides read TGTGCCAGCAGTTTAGCGGGAGAGGCGCAGTTCTTC.

The CDR3 DNA sequence: TGTGCCCCGGGGGGCTACACCTTC. Residues: CAPGGYTF. The rearrangement joins TRBV10-3 to TRBJ1-2; D is unresolved. The CDR3 has 8 amino acids. Germline values: CDR1 ENHRY, CDR2 SYGVKD. V was shortened by 11 bases and J by 8 bases, with 6 bases between the two germline ends.

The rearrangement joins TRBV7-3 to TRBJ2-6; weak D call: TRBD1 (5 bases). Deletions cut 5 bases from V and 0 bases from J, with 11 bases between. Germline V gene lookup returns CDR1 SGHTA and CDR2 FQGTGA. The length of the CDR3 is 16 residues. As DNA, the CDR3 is TGTGCCAGCAGCCCCCCGGACACCTCTGGGGCCAACGTCCTGACTTTC. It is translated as CASSPPDTSGANVLTF.

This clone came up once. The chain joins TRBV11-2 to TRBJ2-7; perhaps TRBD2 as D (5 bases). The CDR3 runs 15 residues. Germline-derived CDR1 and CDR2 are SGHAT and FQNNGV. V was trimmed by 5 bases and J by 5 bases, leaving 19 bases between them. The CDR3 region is CASSNLRGAGHEQYF. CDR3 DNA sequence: TGTGCCAGCAGCAATCTTCGGGGTGCCGGGCACGAGCAGTACTTC.

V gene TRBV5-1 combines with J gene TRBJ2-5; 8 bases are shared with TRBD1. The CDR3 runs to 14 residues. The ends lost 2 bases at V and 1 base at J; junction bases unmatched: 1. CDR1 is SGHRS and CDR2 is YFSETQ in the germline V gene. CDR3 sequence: CASSLDRGQETQYF. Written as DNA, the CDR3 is TGCGCCAGCAGCTTAGACAGGGGCCAAGAGACCCAGTACTTC.

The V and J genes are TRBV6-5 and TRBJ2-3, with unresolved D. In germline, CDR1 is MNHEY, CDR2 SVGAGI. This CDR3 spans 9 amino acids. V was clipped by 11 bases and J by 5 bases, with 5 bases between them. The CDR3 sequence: CADGDTQYF. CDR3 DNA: TGTGCCGACGGAGATACGCAGTATTTT.

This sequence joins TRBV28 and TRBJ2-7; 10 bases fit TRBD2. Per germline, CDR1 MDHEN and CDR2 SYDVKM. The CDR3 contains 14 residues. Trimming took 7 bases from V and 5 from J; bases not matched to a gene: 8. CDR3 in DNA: TGTGCCAGCACGTCCTTGGGGACTAGCGACGAGCAGTACTTC. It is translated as CASTSLGTSDEQYF.